This entry describes one T cell receptor beta chain. The data belong to a study of shared clonotypes between healthy human individuals. Background on the study: A couple of women and a few men aged 18 to 49 made up the donors. CD4 naive and memory got three plates each, CD8 naive two, CD8 memory one.

The material for each subset, its genomic DNA, was split evenly across several immunoSEQ plates. The table came from immunoSEQ multiplex PCR; TCRdb's copy has only in-frame clones and leaves some out. The data show some 350,000 clones, about 74% seen once. Source material: memory CD4+ T cells sorted from blood. Subset denoted: CD45RA-negative fraction. The receptor was isolated from a man aged 25 to 45 in good health.

The CDR3 protein is CASSLGQLNTEAFF. DNA for the CDR3: TGTGCCAGCAGCTTAGGACAACTGAACACTGAAGCTTTCTTT. The chain recombines TRBV7-9 with TRBJ1-1; no firm D call. Between the trimmed V and J ends, which lost 1 base and 0 bases, there was a span of 6 bases. Germline CDR1 and CDR2: SEHNR and FQNEAQ (reference sequence). The CDR3 totals 14 residues.